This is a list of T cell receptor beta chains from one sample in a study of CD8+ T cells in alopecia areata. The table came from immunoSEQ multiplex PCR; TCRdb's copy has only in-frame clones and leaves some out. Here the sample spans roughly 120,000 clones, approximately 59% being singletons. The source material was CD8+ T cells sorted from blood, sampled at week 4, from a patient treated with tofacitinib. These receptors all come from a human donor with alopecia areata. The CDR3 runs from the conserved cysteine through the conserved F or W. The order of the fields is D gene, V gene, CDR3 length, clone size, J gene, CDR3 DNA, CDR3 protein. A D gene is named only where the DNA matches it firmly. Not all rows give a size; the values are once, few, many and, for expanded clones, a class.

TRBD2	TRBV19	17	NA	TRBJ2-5	TGTGCCAGTAGTCACTCTCACGCACTAGCGGCCCAAGAGACCCAGTACTTC	CASSHSHALAAQETQYF
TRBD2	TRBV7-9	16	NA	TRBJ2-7	TGTGCCAGCAGCTGGGGACTAGCGGGGGATATCTACGAGCAGTACTTC	CASSWGLAGDIYEQYF
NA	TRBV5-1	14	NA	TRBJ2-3	TGCGCCAGCAGCTTGGGGGGGCCCCCAGATACGCAGTATTTT	CASSLGGPPDTQYF
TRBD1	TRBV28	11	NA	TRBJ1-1	TGTGGACAGGGGCCCTACACTGAAGCTTTCTTT	CGQGPYTEAFF
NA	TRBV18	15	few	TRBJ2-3	TGTGCCAGCTCACCCAGGACGAGAGGGCCAGATACGCAGTATTTT	CASSPRTRGPDTQYF
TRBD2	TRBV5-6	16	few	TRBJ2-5	TGTGCCAGCAGTCGGGTAACTAGCGGAGAACAAGAGACCCAGTACTTC	CASSRVTSGEQETQYF
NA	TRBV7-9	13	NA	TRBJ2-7	TGTGCCAGCAGCTCAGGGCTCCCCTACGAGCAGTACTTC	CASSSGLPYEQYF
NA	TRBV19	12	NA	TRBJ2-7	TGTGCCACCTTCGGGCCTTCCTACGAGCAGTACTTC	CATFGPSYEQYF
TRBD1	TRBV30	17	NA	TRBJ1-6	TGTGCCTGGAGTGTAATGGGACAGGCCCTGAGGAATTCACCCCTCCACTTT	CAWSVMGQALRNSPLHF
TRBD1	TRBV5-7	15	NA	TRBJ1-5	TGTGCCAGCAGCCGGGACAGGGAGGGGAATCAGCCCCAGCATTTT	CASSRDREGNQPQHF
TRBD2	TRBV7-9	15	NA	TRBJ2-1	TGTGCCAGCAGCTTAACTAGCGACTCCTACAATGAGCAGTTCTTC	CASSLTSDSYNEQFF
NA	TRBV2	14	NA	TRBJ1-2	TGTGCCAGCCATCGTCCCGGGGGACGGGGCGGCTACACCTTC	CASHRPGGRGGYTF
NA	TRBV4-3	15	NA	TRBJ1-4	TGCGCCAGCGGGAAATCTACAGCCGTAAATGAAAAACTGTTTTTT	CASGKSTAVNEKLFF
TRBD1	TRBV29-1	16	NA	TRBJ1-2	TGCAGCGTTGAAGATGTCGCGACAGGGGAAAACTATGGCTACACCTTC	CSVEDVATGENYGYTF
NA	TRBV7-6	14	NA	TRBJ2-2	TGTGCCAGCAGCTTAACGGGGTATACCGGGGAGCTGTTTTTT	CASSLTGYTGELFF
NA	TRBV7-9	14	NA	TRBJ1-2	TGTGCCAGCAGCTTAATCATGGGTGCTAATGGCTACACCTTC	CASSLIMGANGYTF
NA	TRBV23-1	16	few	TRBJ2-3	TGCGCCAGCAAATTATCCCGGGGCCACTGCACAGATACGCAGTATTTT	CASKLSRGHCTDTQYF
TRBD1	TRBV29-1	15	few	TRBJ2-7	TGCAGCGTTGAACGGACAGGGGGCGCGGGCGACGAGCAGTACTTC	CSVERTGGAGDEQYF
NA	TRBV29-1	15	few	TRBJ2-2	TGCAGCGCCAGGCGGGCAGGGGATGAAACCGGGGAGCTGTTTTTT	CSARRAGDETGELFF
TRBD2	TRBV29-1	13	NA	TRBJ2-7	TGCAGCGTTGCAGCGGGGGGTCCCTACGAGCAGTACTTC	CSVAAGGPYEQYF
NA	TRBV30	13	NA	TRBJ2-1	TGTGCCTGGAGTGTCCTGCTCCACAATGAGCAGTTCTTC	CAWSVLLHNEQFF
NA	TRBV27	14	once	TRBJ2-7	TGTGCCAGCAGTTTAACGGACACAGTCTACGAGCAGTACTTC	CASSLTDTVYEQYF
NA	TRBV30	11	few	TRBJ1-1	TGTGCCTGGAGTAACAGGTATGAAGCTTTCTTT	CAWSNRYEAFF
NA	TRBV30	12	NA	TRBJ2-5	TGTGCCTGGAGTGTCCTGGGGGAGACCCAGTACTTC	CAWSVLGETQYF
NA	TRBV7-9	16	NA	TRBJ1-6	TGTGCCAGCAGCTCCGGAGAGAGCTCCTATAATTCACCCCTCCACTTT	CASSSGESSYNSPLHF
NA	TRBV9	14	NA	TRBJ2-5	TGTGCCAGCAGCGTAGCGGGGGCCGTAGAGACCCAGTACTTC	CASSVAGAVETQYF
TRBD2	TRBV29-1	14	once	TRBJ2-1	TGCAGCGTTGAAGGGCGGGGGGTACAAGATGAGCAGTTCTTC	CSVEGRGVQDEQFF
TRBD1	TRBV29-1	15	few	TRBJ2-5	TGCAGCGTTGTGAGGGACAGCCCAGTAATCGGGGCCCAGTACTTC	CSVVRDSPVIGAQYF
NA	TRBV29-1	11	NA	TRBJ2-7	TGCAGCGTTTCGGGAGCGGGCGAGCAGTACTTC	CSVSGAGEQYF